One and the same sample provided the 21 T cell receptor beta chains below, sequenced in a study of neurological immune-mediated disorders. Each CDR3 protein is one row after TCRdb ran MiXCR on the 5' RACE reads. The table has tens of thousands of distinct CDR3 sequences, about 10% seen once. Indicated time point: longitudinal time-point 1 (baseline). Sequencing was carried out using PBMCs. The receptors were gathered from a male donor with HTLV-1-associated myelopathy (HAM/TSP).

This clonotype was counted ten times or more. This chain links TRBV12-3 or TRBV12-4 with TRBJ2-3; D unclear. The ends were cut back, 7 bases at V and 2 bases at J, with 16 bases in the middle. CDR3 size: 15 residues. CDR3 sequence: CASIRLGKATDTQYF. The CDR3 DNA sequence: TGTGCCAGCATTCGCCTAGGGAAAGCCACAGATACGCAGTATTTT.

This clonotype appeared many times. J is TRBJ2-5 and V is TRBV5-1; the D gene is possibly TRBD2 (5 bases). This CDR3 region has 16 residues. V gave up 6 bases and J gave up 4 bases, with 22 bases separating them. Germline V gives CDR1 SGHRS, CDR2 YFSETQ. This CDR3 reads CASTPREGPPLETQYF. The CDR3 DNA follows: TGCGCCAGCACCCCCCGTGAGGGTCCCCCTCTAGAGACCCAGTACTTC. Variable domain in full (rest from reference TRBV5-1 and TRBJ2-5): KAGVTQTPRYLIKTRGQQVTLSCSPISGHRSVSWYQQTPGQGLQFLFEYFSETQRNKGNFPGRFSGRQFSNSRSEMNVSTLELGDSALYLCASTPREGPPLETQYFGPGTRLLVL.

This clonotype came up a few times. A much larger clone sits a single nucleotide away, making a read error possible. This chain uses TRBV18 with TRBJ2-2; D ambiguous. Trimming removed 5 bases from V and 0 bases from J, with 13 bases in between. The CDR3 is 16 amino acids. Germline V gives CDR1 KGHSH, CDR2 LQKENI. This chain's CDR3 is CASSSVQFANTGELFF. In DNA, the CDR3 is TGTGCCAGCTCATCGGTACAGTTCGCGAACACCGGGGAGCTGTTTTTT.

This clonotype was recorded at least ten times. The chain joins TRBV6-2 or TRBV6-3 to TRBJ2-7; weak D call: TRBD2 (5 bases). The CDR3 has 12 amino acids. Germline loops: CDR1 MNHEY, CDR2 SVGEGT. Trimming removed 10 bases at V and 2 bases at J, with 12 bases between. CDR3: CATRRGPYEQYF. The CDR3 nucleotides are TGTGCCACCCGGAGAGGGCCCTACGAGCAGTACTTC.

This clonotype was detected ten times or more. The chain joins TRBV7-2 to TRBJ1-1, with D possibly matching TRBD1 (5 bases). From germline, CDR1 is SGHTA and CDR2 FQGNSA. With 2 bases removed from V and 1 base from J, the gap between germline ends came to 8 bases. The CDR3 consists of 14 residues. DNA of the CDR3: TGTGCCAGCAGCTTAAGCAGGGCGAACACTGAAGCTTTCTTT. Its protein is CASSLSRANTEAFF. The full variable domain, with the rest looked up from reference TRBV7-2 and TRBJ1-1, is GAGVSQSPSNKVTEKGKDVELRCDPISGHTALYWYRQSLGQGLEFLIYFQGNSAPDKSGLPSDRFSAERTGGSVSTLTIQRTQQEDSAVYLCASSLSRANTEAFFGQGTRLTVV.

At least ten counts were recorded for this clonotype. The rearrangement joins TRBV20-1 to TRBJ2-3, with TRBD2 matching over 8 bases. Trimming removed 6 bases from V and 4 bases from J; junction bases left unmatched: 12. In germline, CDR1 is DFQATT, CDR2 SNEGSKA (reference sequence). This CDR3 is 15 amino acids long. The CDR3 coding sequence is TGCAGTGCCAAGCCTAGTAGCGGGGAGGCAGATACGCAGTATTTT. The encoded protein is CSAKPSSGEADTQYF.

V gene TRBV5-1 combines with J gene TRBJ2-1, with D possibly being TRBD2 (6 bases). The CDR3 has 15 residues. Trimming removed 0 bases from V and 2 bases from J, with 9 bases in between. Per germline, CDR1 SGHRS and CDR2 YFSETQ. The CDR3 loop reads CASSLVGRTYNEQFF. The CDR3 DNA follows: TGCGCCAGCAGCTTGGTCGGGAGAACCTACAATGAGCAGTTCTTC. The complete variable domain, with remaining parts taken from reference TRBV5-1 and TRBJ2-1, reads KAGVTQTPRYLIKTRGQQVTLSCSPISGHRSVSWYQQTPGQGLQFLFEYFSETQRNKGNFPGRFSGRQFSNSRSEMNVSTLELGDSALYLCASSLVGRTYNEQFFGPGTRLTVL.

This clonotype was recorded at least ten times. This rearrangement joins TRBV5-1 to TRBJ2-2; D remains ambiguous. Germline lookup yields CDR1 SGHRS and CDR2 YFSETQ. The CDR3 has 12 amino acids. V dropped 7 bases and J dropped 6 bases, with 10 bases sitting between them. The CDR3 bases are TGCGCCAGCGGGGTTTCCCCCGGGGAGCTGTTTTTT. Translated, it gives CASGVSPGELFF. The complete variable domain, with remaining parts taken from reference TRBV5-1 and TRBJ2-2, reads KAGVTQTPRYLIKTRGQQVTLSCSPISGHRSVSWYQQTPGQGLQFLFEYFSETQRNKGNFPGRFSGRQFSNSRSEMNVSTLELGDSALYLCASGVSPGELFFGEGSRLTVL.

The table lists this clonotype with many counts. The chain couples TRBV12-3 or TRBV12-4 to TRBJ1-5; no definite D call. V was cut by 0 bases and J by 0 bases, with 12 bases left in between. This CDR3 comprises 17 residues. This CDR3 reads CASSLALGRNSNQPQHF. Written as DNA, the CDR3 is TGTGCCAGCAGTTTAGCGCTGGGCAGAAATAGCAATCAGCCCCAGCATTTT.

This clonotype was recorded at least ten times. The chain has TRBV5-1 and TRBJ2-7, with D possibly matching TRBD1 (5 bases). V was pared by 1 base and J by 1 base, with 18 bases between. The germline CDR1 and CDR2 sequences are SGHRS and YFSETQ. CDR3 length equals 17 residues. CDR3 sequence reads: CASSLRPQGTRSYEQYF. The CDR3 DNA follows: TGCGCCAGCAGCTTGCGGCCCCAGGGTACGAGATCCTACGAGCAGTACTTC.

This clonotype is a singleton in its sample. The junction departs from germline at one end; a sequencing error may be responsible. This rearrangement joins TRBV12-3 or TRBV12-4 to TRBJ1-1; tentatively, D is TRBD1 (5 bases). This CDR3 comprises 14 residues. The CDR3 coding sequence is TGTGCCAGCAGTTTAAGGGGAAGGAACACTGAAGCTTACTTT. Its protein product is CASSLRGRNTEAYF.

This clonotype was counted ten times or more. The chain joins TRBV14 to TRBJ1-6; TRBD1 might be the D (6 bases). The CDR3 runs to 15 residues. Trimming removed 1 base from V and 6 bases from J, with 10 bases in between. Germline assignment: CDR1 SGHDN and CDR2 FVKESK. CDR3 bases: TGTGCCAGCAGCCAAGGGGGCAGGGGTAATTCACCCCTCCACTTT. It codes for CASSQGGRGNSPLHF.

This clonotype was found many times. This chain links TRBV27 with TRBJ1-1, with TRBD1 identical over 7 bases. The germline V gene has CDR1 MNHEY and CDR2 SMNVEV (reference sequence). CDR3 length: 16 amino acids. The V and J ends lost 7 bases and 5 bases, in that order; junction bases with no gene match: 16. In DNA form, the CDR3 reads TGTGCCAGCATTGCCCGACAGGGCAATTCGGGTACTGAAGCTTTCTTT. The encoded protein is CASIARQGNSGTEAFF.

The table lists this clonotype with a few counts. V and J are TRBV28 and TRBJ2-7; D may be TRBD1 (5 bases). The CDR3 loop spans 15 amino acids. The V and J ends lost 2 bases and 2 bases respectively, with 13 bases between them. The germline V gene has CDR1 MDHEN and CDR2 SYDVKM. CDR3 region: CASSLTVSGTYEQYF. Here the CDR3 DNA reads TGTGCCAGCAGTTTAACTGTATCAGGGACCTACGAGCAGTACTTC. Full variable domain (outside the CDR3, taken from reference TRBV28 and TRBJ2-7): DVKVTQSSRYLVKRTGEKVFLECVQDMDHENMFWYRQDPGLGLRLIYFSYDVKMKEKGDIPEGYSVSREKKERFSLILESASTNQTSMYLCASSLTVSGTYEQYFGPGTRLTVT.

In this sample, this clonotype turned up many times. J is TRBJ2-7 and V is TRBV7-9; weak D call: TRBD1 (5 bases). The V gene lost 4 bases and the J gene lost 5 bases, with 12 bases spanning the gap. Germline CDR1 SEHNR, CDR2 FQNEAQ (reference sequence). The CDR3 extends over 13 amino acids. The CDR3 sequence is CASSYRTTDEQYF. DNA of the CDR3: TGTGCCAGCAGCTACCGGACAACAGACGAGCAGTACTTC. Full variable domain (outside the CDR3, taken from reference TRBV7-9 and TRBJ2-7): DTGVSQNPRHKITKRGQNVTFRCDPISEHNRLYWYRQTLGQGPEFLTYFQNEAQLEKSRLLSDRFSAERPKGSFSTLEIQRTEQGDSAMYLCASSYRTTDEQYFGPGTRLTVT.

This clonotype was seen ten or more times. The V and J genes are TRBV15 and TRBJ1-3; D unresolved. The germline V gene has CDR1 LNHNV and CDR2 YYDKDF (reference sequence). The CDR3 runs 15 residues. With 1 base removed from V and 0 bases from J, the gap between germline ends came to 7 bases. The CDR3 DNA reads TGTGCCACCAGCAGAGGCCCGTCCTCTGGAAACACCATATATTTT. As protein: CATSRGPSSGNTIYF.

This clonotype occurred many times. The chain joins TRBV5-1 to TRBJ2-1; 8 bases are a match to TRBD2. Per germline, CDR1 SGHRS and CDR2 YFSETQ. Losses at the gene ends were 7 bases for V and 7 bases for J; bases not matched to a gene: 7. This CDR3 has 13 residues. Here the CDR3 reads CASRLAGENEQFF. The DNA for the CDR3 is TGCGCCAGCCGGCTAGCGGGCGAAAATGAGCAGTTCTTC.

In this sample, this clonotype turned up many times. The chain carries TRBV7-9 and TRBJ2-7, with 10 bases fitting TRBD2. After removal of 2 bases from V and 3 bases from J, the junction contained 7 bases not matched to a gene. The CDR3 has 16 residues. CDR1 and CDR2 (germline): SEHNR, FQNEAQ (reference sequence). The CDR3, as DNA: TGTGCCAGCAGCTTAAGCCTAGCGGGGGTCTACTACGAGCAGTACTTC. It translates to CASSLSLAGVYYEQYF.

This clonotype showed up many times. The chain is built from TRBV9 and TRBJ1-6, with 7 positions matching TRBD1. The junction had 7 bases not matched to a gene; V was cut back by 3 bases and J by 7 bases. CDR1 and CDR2 from the germline V gene are SGDLS and YYNGEE. The CDR3 extends over 15 amino acids. The CDR3: CASSGQGINNSPLHF. CDR3 coding DNA: TGTGCCAGCAGCGGACAGGGTATTAACAATTCACCCCTCCACTTT.

Concerning this clonotype: Being one base from a much bigger clone, this may be a read error. V is TRBV7-2 and J is TRBJ2-5, with D possibly TRBD2 on 5 matching bases. CDR3 size: 10 residues. CDR1 is SGHTA, CDR2 FQGNSA, per germline. This chain's CDR3 is CASRGETRYF. The DNA of the CDR3 is TGTGCCAGCCGGGGTGAGACCCGGTACTTC.

This clonotype occurred many times. This sequence joins TRBV2 and TRBJ1-1; 10 bases match TRBD1. CDR3 length equals 15 residues. From germline, CDR1 is SNHLY and CDR2 FYNNEI. Losses at the gene ends were 6 bases for V and 11 bases for J; bases not matched to a gene: 15. The CDR3 DNA reads as TGTGCCAGCAGGCACGTACCGACAGGGGGCGAGGACGCTTTCTTT. Residues: CASRHVPTGGEDAFF.